These T cell receptor beta chains were read from a single sample in a study of PD-1 and CTLA-4 blockade in melanoma. Profiling relied on immunoSEQ multiplex PCR, and the TCRdb table lists in-frame clones only, not all of them. This table has under 40,000 clones, roughly nine tenths appearing once. The sequenced sample was CD8+ T cells from peripheral blood, obtained from a patient given anti-PD-1 treatment. These receptors were collected from a human donor with melanoma. CDR3s include the opening cysteine and the closing phenylalanine or tryptophan. D genes are given only for firm matches. The listing skips clone size in some rows; elsewhere it reads once, few, many or a size class.

j_call | clone_size | d_call | v_call | cdr3_aa | cdr3_nt
TRBJ1-1 | NA | TRBD1 | TRBV18 | CASSSRQGAQGTEAFF | TGTGCCAGCTCAAGCAGACAGGGGGCGCAGGGGACTGAAGCTTTCTTT
TRBJ1-4 | NA | NA | TRBV27 | CASSFGTSHNEKLFF | TGTGCCAGCAGTTTCGGGACATCTCATAATGAAAAACTGTTTTTT
TRBJ2-1 | once | TRBD2 | TRBV29-1 | CSVEDALGAGGPYNEQFF | TGCAGCGTTGAAGATGCCCTAGGAGCGGGGGGTCCCTACAATGAGCAGTTCTTC
TRBJ2-3 | NA | NA | TRBV9 | CASSFRSESTDTQYF | TGTGCCAGCAGCTTCAGGTCCGAAAGCACAGATACGCAGTATTTT
TRBJ1-2 | NA | NA | TRBV25-1 | CASSEQTGTYGYTF | TGTGCCAGCAGTGAACAGACAGGAACTTATGGCTACACCTTC
TRBJ2-6 | NA | NA | TRBV5-1 | CASSLTGFGANVLTF | TGCGCCAGCAGCTTGACAGGTTTTGGGGCCAACGTCCTGACTTTC
TRBJ2-3 | NA | NA | TRBV2 | CASSPRGRPDTQYF | TGTGCCAGCAGTCCCCGGGGGAGACCAGATACGCAGTATTTT
TRBJ2-7 | NA | TRBD1 | TRBV28 | CASSPGQGAVYRQYF | TGTGCCAGCAGCCCGGGACAGGGAGCGGTTTACAGGCAGTACTTC
TRBJ1-1 | once | TRBD1 | TRBV6-5 | CASRSTGPNTEAFF | TGTGCCAGCAGATCGACAGGGCCGAACACTGAAGCTTTCTTT
TRBJ1-4 | NA | TRBD1 | TRBV9 | CASSVRTGGATNEKLFF | TGTGCCAGCAGCGTCCGGACAGGGGGTGCAACTAATGAAAAACTGTTTTTT
TRBJ2-5 | NA | TRBD1 | TRBV13 | CASSLTGTGEETQYF | TGTGCCAGCAGCTTAACCGGGACAGGGGAAGAGACCCAGTACTTC
TRBJ1-1 | NA | NA | TRBV10-3 | CAISVSGAEAFF | TGTGCCATCAGTGTCAGTGGAGCTGAAGCTTTCTTT
TRBJ2-7 | NA | NA | TRBV9 | CASSVGGSTYEQYF | TGTGCCAGCAGCGTAGGAGGCAGCACCTACGAGCAGTACTTC
TRBJ2-1 | NA | NA | TRBV5-1 | CASSLYPGSYNEQFF | TGCGCCAGCAGCTTGTATCCAGGGTCCTACAATGAGCAGTTCTTC
TRBJ2-3 | NA | NA | TRBV4-3 | CASSQGVITDTQYF | TGCGCCAGCAGCCAAGGTGTGATCACAGATACGCAGTATTTT
TRBJ1-5 | NA | NA | TRBV11-2 | CASSLGRSNQPQHF | TGTGCCAGCAGCTTGGGACGAAGCAATCAGCCCCAGCATTTT
TRBJ2-7 | NA | NA | TRBV6-5 | CASSSGPHVEQYF | TGTGCCAGCAGTTCCGGGCCCCATGTAGAGCAGTACTTC
TRBJ1-1 | NA | TRBD1 | TRBV29-1 | CSVLLFLTGGYTEAFF | TGCAGCGTTCTTTTGTTCTTGACAGGGGGATACACTGAAGCTTTCTTT
TRBJ1-2 | NA | TRBD1 | TRBV5-6 | CASSLGQGAYYGYTF | TGTGCCAGCAGCTTGGGCCAGGGGGCTTACTATGGCTACACCTTC
TRBJ2-1 | NA | NA | TRBV28 | CASSLPGQGPYNEQFF | TGTGCCAGCAGCTTGCCGGGCCAAGGGCCCTACAATGAGCAGTTCTTC
TRBJ2-7 | once | TRBD2 | TRBV6-2/TRBV6-3 | CASSYTSSGPSYEQYF | TGTGCCAGCAGTTACACTTCTAGCGGCCCCTCCTACGAGCAGTACTTC
TRBJ2-3 | NA | TRBD2 | TRBV7-9 | CASSSGESGGWRTDTQYF | TGTGCCAGCAGCTCCGGAGAGAGCGGGGGTTGGCGCACAGATACGCAGTATTTT
TRBJ2-5 | NA | NA | TRBV19 | CASTDSYQETQYF | TGTGCCAGTACAGATTCGTACCAAGAGACCCAGTACTTC
TRBJ1-5 | NA | NA | TRBV28 | CASSRQHNQPQHF | TGTGCCAGCAGTCGACAGCACAATCAGCCCCAGCATTTT
TRBJ2-7 | NA | TRBD1 | TRBV29-1 | CSVEGQEYEQYF | TGCAGCGTTGAGGGACAGGAATACGAGCAGTACTTC
TRBJ2-2 | NA | TRBD1 | TRBV2 | CASSDPTGVSGELFF | TGTGCCAGCAGTGACCCGACAGGGGTGTCCGGGGAGCTGTTTTTT
TRBJ2-7 | NA | NA | TRBV28 | CASSRTPFEQYF | TGTGCCAGCAGTAGGACACCTTTTGAGCAGTACTTC
TRBJ2-1 | NA | TRBD2 | TRBV3-1/TRBV3-2 | CASSQTWTSGSSYNEQFF | TGTGCCAGCAGCCAAACCTGGACTAGCGGTAGCTCCTACAATGAGCAGTTCTTC
TRBJ1-1 | once | NA | TRBV30 | CAWSDLPRTVEAFF | TGTGCCTGGAGTGACTTACCACGGACGGTTGAAGCTTTCTTT
TRBJ1-1 | NA | TRBD1 | TRBV5-5 | CASSLTGGNTEAFF | TGTGCCAGCAGCCTCACAGGGGGGAACACTGAAGCTTTCTTT
TRBJ2-1 | NA | NA | TRBV18 | CASSPSLGNEQFF | TGTGCCAGCTCACCATCGCTAGGCAATGAGCAGTTCTTC
TRBJ2-3 | NA | TRBD1 | TRBV28 | CASSSGDRVSDTQYF | TGTGCCAGCAGTTCTGGGGACAGGGTCTCAGATACGCAGTATTTT
TRBJ1-5 | NA | NA | TRBV12-3/TRBV12-4 | CASSWAGIWPQHF | TGTGCCAGCAGTTGGGCAGGGATATGGCCCCAGCATTTT
TRBJ2-3 | NA | NA | TRBV6-6 | CASIQLPTDTQYF | TGTGCCAGCATACAGCTACCGACAGATACGCAGTATTTT
TRBJ1-6 | few | NA | TRBV6-1 | CASSEGAGYSPLHF | TGTGCCAGCAGTGAAGGGGCAGGGTATTCACCCCTCCACTTT
TRBJ2-7 | NA | TRBD1 | TRBV28 | CASSAGTGPIYEQYF | TGTGCCAGCAGTGCCGGGACAGGGCCGATCTACGAGCAGTACTTC
TRBJ1-4 | once | TRBD1 | TRBV4-3 | CASSQATGRGEKLFF | TGCGCCAGCAGCCAAGCGACAGGGCGAGGGGAAAAACTGTTTTTT
TRBJ1-3 | NA | NA | TRBV9 | CASSVDGDGNTIYF | TGTGCCAGCAGCGTAGATGGCGATGGAAACACCATATATTTT
TRBJ2-3 | once | NA | TRBV7-9 | CASSSPSGLDTDTQYF | TGTGCCAGCAGCTCCCCCAGCGGGCTGGACACAGATACGCAGTATTTT
TRBJ2-2 | NA | NA | TRBV6-2/TRBV6-3 | CASSYSDGGLPGELFF | TGTGCCAGCAGTTACAGTGATGGGGGCCTTCCCGGGGAGCTGTTTTTT
TRBJ1-1 | NA | NA | TRBV29-1 | CSVDNGYTKAFF | TGCAGCGTTGATAACGGGTACACTAAAGCTTTCTTT
TRBJ1-1 | NA | TRBD1 | TRBV2 | CASSPGTAYTEAFF | TGTGCCAGCAGTCCCGGGACAGCCTACACTGAAGCTTTCTTT
TRBJ1-6 | NA | TRBD1 | TRBV27 | CASQWATGESLSYNSPLHF | TGTGCCAGCCAATGGGCGACAGGGGAATCCCTCTCCTATAATTCACCCCTCCACTTT
TRBJ2-5 | NA | NA | TRBV12-3/TRBV12-4 | CASSRTEETQYF | TGTGCCAGCAGTCGGACAGAAGAGACCCAGTACTTC
TRBJ2-7 | NA | TRBD1 | TRBV6-2/TRBV6-3 | CASSFEGAGQYF | TGTGCCAGCAGTTTTGAGGGGGCCGGGCAGTACTTC
TRBJ2-1 | NA | NA | TRBV7-3 | CASSPRSLALSYNEQFF | TGTGCCAGCAGCCCCAGAAGCTTAGCCCTCTCCTACAATGAGCAGTTCTTC